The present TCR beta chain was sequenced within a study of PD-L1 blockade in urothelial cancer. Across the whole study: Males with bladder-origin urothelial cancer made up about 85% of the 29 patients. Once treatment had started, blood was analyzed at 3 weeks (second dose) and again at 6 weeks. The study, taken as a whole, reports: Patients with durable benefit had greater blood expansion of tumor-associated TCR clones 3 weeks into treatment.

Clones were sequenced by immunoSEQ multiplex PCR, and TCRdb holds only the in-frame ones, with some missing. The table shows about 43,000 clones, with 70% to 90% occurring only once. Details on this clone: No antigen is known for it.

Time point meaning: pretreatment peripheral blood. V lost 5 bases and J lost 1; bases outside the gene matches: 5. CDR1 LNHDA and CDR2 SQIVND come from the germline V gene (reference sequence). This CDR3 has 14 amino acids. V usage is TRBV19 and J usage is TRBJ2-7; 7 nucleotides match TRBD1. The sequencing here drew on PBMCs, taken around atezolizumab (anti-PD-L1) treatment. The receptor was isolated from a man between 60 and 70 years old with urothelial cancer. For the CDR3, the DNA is TGTGCCAGTAGTGCCGGGACAGTATCCTACGAGCAGTACTTC. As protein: CASSAGTVSYEQYF.